This TCR beta chain was recorded in a study of blood T cells in healthy people across ages. This CDR3 comprises 22 residues. Looked up from germline, CDR1 is MDHEN and CDR2 is SYDVKM. About this clonotype: Its matching antigen is unknown.

A second PCR of about 7 to 11 cycles used a sample-barcoded 5' primer and a J-beta primer mix. Each CDR3 protein is one row after TCRdb ran MiXCR on the 5' RACE reads. The sample contains some 760,000 distinct CDR3 sequences, roughly 25% of which appear only once. Study-level findings and limits: The fall in TCR beta diversity per million T cells was roughly linear with age. TCR beta diversity was tightly associated with the proportion of naive T cells.

These data also formed part of another study, on T cells of mothers and their children. This second study notes: Three healthy Caucasian mothers served as donors, and their six children did as well.

This TCR derives from a boy younger than 18 in good health. V is TRBV28 and J is TRBJ2-5; 8 positions agree with TRBD2. The end of the DNA aligns better with TRBJ2-1, so the J call may be wrong. Sequencing was carried out using blood. CDR3 bases: TGTGCCAGCAGTTTGCCCCTCCGAACAGGGCCTAGGTCTAGCGGGTATTACAATGAGCAGTTCTTC. Amino acids: CASSLPLRTGPRSSGYYNEQFF.